This TCR beta chain was retrieved from a study of metastatic and nonmetastatic thyroid tumors. Overall study context: Thyroid patients, malignant and benign, had repertoires compared across blood and tumor or nodule tissue.

Study-level points and caveats: As reported, TCR beta diversity in blood and tumor was significantly higher in malignant thyroid tumors than in benign nodules.

How the authors handled the data: A papillary thyroid cancer distant-metastasis classifier was built from CDR3 differences across clinicopathological groups. TCRdb re-called the PCR reads through MiXCR. What appears here as the V and J calls and clone size reflects TCRdb's work, not the paper's. The table records roughly 13,000 clones, around a quarter of them present only once. Patients were all untreated before their thyroid surgery. This clone was recorded a few times. Its antigen is currently unknown. Per germline, CDR1 ENHRY and CDR2 SYGVKD. CDR3 length: 14 residues. V shed 8 bases and J shed 2 bases, with 13 bases lying between them.

Sequenced: tumor tissue. The receptor was derived from a female donor with papillary thyroid cancer or a benign thyroid nodule (not recorded which). Some clones in this sample may be carry-over from other donors' samples. This chain connects TRBV10-3 to TRBJ1-3; D may be TRBD1 (6 bases). The CDR3: CAIAGAGTGNTIYF. CDR3 bases: TGTGCCATCGCAGGGGCGGGCACTGGAAACACCATATATTTT.